This is a list of T cell receptor beta chains from one sample in a study of blood T cell repertoires in COVID-19. Some clones are missing from TCRdb's copy, which holds only in-frame ones; the method was immunoSEQ multiplex PCR. The table includes about 190,000 clones, roughly 89% detected once. Specimen: peripheral blood. All receptors derive from a man aged 35 to 55 with acute or convalescent COVID-19. Both conserved end residues are part of each CDR3. A D gene is named only where the DNA matches it firmly. Not all rows give a size; the values are once, few, many and, for expanded clones, a class.

v_call	clone_size	d_call	j_call	cdr3_nt	cdr3_aa
TRBV6-5	-	TRBD1	TRBJ1-1	TGTGCCAGCACCAGGACAGGTGGGGTAGCTGAAGCTTTCTTT	CASTRTGGVAEAFF
TRBV4-3	-	TRBD1	TRBJ1-2	TGCGCCAGCAGCCACCGGACAGGGTTTGGCTACACCTTC	CASSHRTGFGYTF
TRBV4-1	-	-	TRBJ1-3	TGCGCCAGCAGCCAAGAAAGGACACTTACTTCTGGAAACACCATATATTTT	CASSQERTLTSGNTIYF
TRBV5-1	-	-	TRBJ2-2	TGCGCCAGCAGCTTGCTGGGACACCCTACCGGGGAGCTGTTTTTT	CASSLLGHPTGELFF
TRBV29-1	-	-	TRBJ1-4	TGCAGCGCCCGAAGAGGGTCCAATGAAAAACTGTTTTTT	CSARRGSNEKLFF
TRBV27	-	TRBD1	TRBJ1-1	TGTGCCAGCAGTCCTGGACAGGGTGGCATGAACACTGAAGCTTTCTTT	CASSPGQGGMNTEAFF
TRBV3-1/TRBV3-2	-	-	TRBJ1-2	TGTGCCAGCAGCCAAACTTCGGAGGGTGGCTACACCTTC	CASSQTSEGGYTF
TRBV19	-	-	TRBJ2-2	TGTGCCAGTATTGCCGGCGGGGAGCTGTTTTTT	CASIAGGELFF
TRBV7-9	-	TRBD2	TRBJ2-5	TGTGCCAGCAGCACAACCGGGACTAGCGGACAAGAGACCCAGTACTTC	CASSTTGTSGQETQYF
TRBV19	-	TRBD1	TRBJ2-1	TGTGCCAGTAGTCCGGGGCCTGGACAGGGAAGAGAGGATGAGCAGTTCTTC	CASSPGPGQGREDEQFF
TRBV27	-	TRBD2	TRBJ2-7	TGTGCCAGCAGTACCTCAGCGGGGGGGCCTTACGAGCAGTACTTC	CASSTSAGGPYEQYF
TRBV5-1	once	TRBD2	TRBJ2-3	TGCGCCAGCAGCCTCTTCGGGGGGGCCAGCACAGATACGCAGTATTTT	CASSLFGGASTDTQYF
TRBV27	-	-	TRBJ1-4	TGTGCCAGCAGTTCGGGACAATTCGTTTATGAAAAACTGTTTTTT	CASSSGQFVYEKLFF
TRBV6-1	-	TRBD1	TRBJ1-2	TGTGCCAGCAGTGAGACAGGGAAATATGGCTACACCTTC	CASSETGKYGYTF
TRBV6-1	-	TRBD2	TRBJ2-7	TGTGCCAGCAGTGACGGACTAGCGGGGAACTACGAGCAGTACTTC	CASSDGLAGNYEQYF
TRBV11-2	-	-	TRBJ1-6	TGTGCCAGCAGCTTAAATCCCGGAGGAAATTCACCCCTCCACTTT	CASSLNPGGNSPLHF
TRBV3-1/TRBV3-2	-	-	TRBJ1-6	TGTGCCAGCAGCCCAGGGACACGAAATTCACCCCTCCACTTT	CASSPGTRNSPLHF
TRBV20-1	-	TRBD1	TRBJ2-7	TGCAGTGCTAGTCTGGGGACAGGAGGCTCCTACGAGCAGTACTTC	CSASLGTGGSYEQYF
TRBV6-1	-	-	TRBJ2-7	TGTGCCAGCAGCCCCCCGCCGGGACAAGAAATGTCTAAATTC	CASSPPPGQEMSKF
TRBV6-1	-	-	TRBJ1-5	TGTGCCAGCAGTGACGACAATAGCAATCAGCCCCAGCATTTT	CASSDDNSNQPQHF
TRBV7-9	-	-	TRBJ2-3	TGTGCCAGCAGCTTAGCACCCAGGGTGGATACGCAGTATTTT	CASSLAPRVDTQYF
TRBV7-9	once	-	TRBJ2-2	TGTGCCAGCAGCTTTGACAGGTACACCGGGGAGCTGTTTTTT	CASSFDRYTGELFF
TRBV19	-	TRBD1	TRBJ2-2	TGTGCCAGTCACAGGGGGCAGGACACCGGGGAGCTGTTTTTT	CASHRGQDTGELFF
TRBV27	-	-	TRBJ1-5	TGTGCCAGCAGTTTACTCAGCAATCAGCCCCAGCATTTT	CASSLLSNQPQHF
TRBV5-1	few	TRBD1	TRBJ1-6	TGCGCCAGCAGCTTGGAGGGACAGGGTAATTCACCCCTCCACTTT	CASSLEGQGNSPLHF
TRBV4-1	-	TRBD1	TRBJ2-6	TGCGCCAGCAGCCGCCCCGGGACAGGGTTTACTGGGGCCAACGTCCTGACTTTC	CASSRPGTGFTGANVLTF
TRBV5-1	-	TRBD2	TRBJ2-5	TGCGCCAGCAGCAGGGGACTAGCGGGTCCGGAGACCCAGTACTTC	CASSRGLAGPETQYF
TRBV30	-	TRBD1	TRBJ2-7	TGTGCCTGGACTAGGACAGGGGCTATTTCCTACGAGCAGTACTTC	CAWTRTGAISYEQYF